This TCR beta chain was documented in a study of cytomegalovirus exposure and HLA in healthy donors. Study information: The study's early data release held roughly 91 million unique TCRs from HLA-typed donors.

It was with 60 Vbeta and 13 Jbeta primers that the PCR ran. Sequenced by immunoSEQ multiplex PCR; TCRdb stores in-frame clones only, minus some. The sample lists some 180,000 clones; around 80% were seen once. CDR1 is SQVTM, CDR2 ANQGSEA, per germline. The junction had 5 bases not matched to a gene; V was cut back by 2 bases and J by 6 bases. The CDR3 contains 15 residues. Note on this clone: Its antigen remains unknown.

Regarding the study as a whole: Cytomegalovirus-associated status was assigned to 164 TCR beta chains. Rare TCR sequences predominated, though certain public TCRs were found in many donors. In an earlier analysis, about 87% or about 30%: the productive usage of most TCR beta V segments.

Sequenced sample: PBMCs. The sequence was obtained from a man aged 25-40 years in good health and CMV-seronegative. The chain is built from TRBV29-1 and TRBJ2-1; 12 positions agree with TRBD2. CDR3 sequence: CSVELAGGPPNEQFF. In DNA form, the CDR3 reads TGCAGCGTTGAACTAGCGGGAGGGCCACCCAATGAGCAGTTCTTC.